The 2 T cell receptor beta chains below all came from one sample that was sequenced in a study of blood T cells in healthy people across ages. Primed by a sample-barcoded 5' primer and a J-beta primer mix, a second PCR proceeded for about 7 to 11 cycles. One entry per CDR3 protein results from TCRdb running MiXCR on the 5' RACE reads. The table lists around 1,600,000 distinct CDR3 sequences, roughly two fifths of them singletons. Sequenced sample: blood. The source of these receptors is a young woman in good health.

This clonotype showed up just once. The genes are TRBV20-1 and TRBJ2-1; TRBD2 matches 11 bases. The CDR3 is 16 amino acids. Germline assignment: CDR1 DFQATT and CDR2 SNEGSKA (reference sequence). V lost 0 bases, J lost 9 bases, and 10 bases stayed unmatched. CDR3 DNA sequence: TGCAGTGCTAGAGATAAAACTAGCGGGAGCAATGGTGAGCAGTTCTTC. This sequence encodes CSARDKTSGSNGEQFF.

Ten or more counts support this clonotype. The chain has TRBV29-1 and TRBJ1-1; TRBD1 might be the D (5 bases). The germline V gene has CDR1 SQVTM and CDR2 ANQGSEA. The CDR3 covers 11 residues. V shed 4 bases and J shed 4 bases, with 7 bases lying between them. The CDR3 reads CSVVGATEAFF. The CDR3 coding sequence is TGCAGCGTTGTTGGGGCCACTGAAGCTTTCTTT.